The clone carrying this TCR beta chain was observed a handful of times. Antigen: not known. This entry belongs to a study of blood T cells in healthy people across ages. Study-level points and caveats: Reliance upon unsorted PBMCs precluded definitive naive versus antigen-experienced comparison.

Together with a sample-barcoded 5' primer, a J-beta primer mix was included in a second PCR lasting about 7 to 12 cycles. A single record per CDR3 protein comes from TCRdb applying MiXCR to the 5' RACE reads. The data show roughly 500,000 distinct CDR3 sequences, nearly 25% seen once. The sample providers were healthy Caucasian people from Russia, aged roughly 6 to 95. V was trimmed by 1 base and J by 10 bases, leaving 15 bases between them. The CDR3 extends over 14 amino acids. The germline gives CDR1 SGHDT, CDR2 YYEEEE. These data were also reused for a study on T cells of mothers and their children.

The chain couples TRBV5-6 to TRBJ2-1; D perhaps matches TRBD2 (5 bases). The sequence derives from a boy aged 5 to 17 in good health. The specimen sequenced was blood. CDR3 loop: CASSLTSGTFEQFF. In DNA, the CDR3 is TGTGCCAGCAGCTTGACCTCGGGAACGTTCGAGCAGTTCTTC.